This T cell receptor beta chain emerged from a study of Ad26.COV2.S vaccination and SARS-CoV-2 variants. Study-wide points: The placebo group had lower spike-specific TCR breadth than the vaccine recipients did.

Comment on this clone: The antigen remains undetermined.

This table comes from immunoSEQ multiplex PCR, and its TCRdb copy is limited to in-frame clones, with some not included. The sample consists of about 440,000 clones, less than 95% of them appearing once. Treatment meaning: approximately 18 received Ad26.COV2.S at low or high dose, single or two shots; roughly five received placebo; per-sample allocation not given. Specimens were obtained on day 63 following the first vaccine or placebo injection. What was given as vaccine was an Ad26 vector encoding Wuhan-strain SARS-CoV-2 spike. This CDR3 spans 14 amino acids. CDR1 MNHEY and CDR2 SMNVEV come from the germline V gene (reference sequence). Trimming removed 6 bases from V and 1 base from J, with 7 bases in between.

This TCR derives from a person between 18 and 65 years old who received the Ad26.COV2.S COVID-19 vaccine or a placebo. The genes are TRBV27 and TRBJ1-6; no reliable D call. This specimen consisted of peripheral blood, obtained in a trial of Ad26.COV2.S vaccine versus placebo. In DNA form, the CDR3 reads TGTGCCAGCAGACCGGAGTCCTATAATTCACCCCTCCACTTT. Encoded protein: CASRPESYNSPLHF.